The clone carrying this TCR beta chain was recorded once. The Seattle site enrolled patients during active infection and followed them longitudinally. This sample is part of a study of blood T cell repertoires in COVID-19. About the research overall: The study drew acute and convalescent COVID-19 samples from the United States, Italy and Spain. Sources were T cells, B-cell-depleted T cells, or PBMCs; the material itself was cDNA or gDNA.

This CDR3 spans 16 amino acids. Per the germline V gene, CDR1 is MDHEN and CDR2 is SYDVKM. After removal of 5 bases from V and 5 bases from J, the junction contained 12 bases not matched to a gene. Authors' analysis steps: Scientists estimated how many nucleated cells there were by amplifying reference gene primers. Clones were sequenced by immunoSEQ multiplex PCR, and TCRdb holds only the in-frame ones, with some missing. Clonal size and the V and J genes are those of that table, whereas D and trimming came from the DNA. Here the sample spans 50,000 or so clones, 70% to 85% being singletons. The origin of this receptor is a man of 80 years or more with COVID-19, enrolled during active disease. The genes are TRBV28 and TRBJ2-5; the match to TRBD1 covers 9 bases. Sequencing was done on a sample of peripheral blood. The CDR3 DNA reads as TGTGCCAGCAGTAAACCAACAGGGGGCGGAAAGGAGACCCAGTACTTC. This sequence encodes CASSKPTGGGKETQYF.